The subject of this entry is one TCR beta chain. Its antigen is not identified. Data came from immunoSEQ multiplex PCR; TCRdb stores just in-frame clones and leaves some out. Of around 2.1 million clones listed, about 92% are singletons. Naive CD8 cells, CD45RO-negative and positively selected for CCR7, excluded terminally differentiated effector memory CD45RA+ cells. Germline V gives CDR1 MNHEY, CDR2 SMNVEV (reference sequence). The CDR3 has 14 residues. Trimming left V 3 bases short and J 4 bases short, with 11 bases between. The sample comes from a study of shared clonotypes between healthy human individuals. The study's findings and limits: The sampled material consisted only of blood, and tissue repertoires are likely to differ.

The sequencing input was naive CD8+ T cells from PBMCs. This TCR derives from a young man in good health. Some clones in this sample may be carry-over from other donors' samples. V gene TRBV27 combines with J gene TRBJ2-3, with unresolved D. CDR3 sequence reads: CASSLLQPADTQYF. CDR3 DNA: TGTGCCAGCAGTTTGTTACAGCCGGCAGATACGCAGTATTTT.